One sample yielded the 24 T cell receptor beta chains listed below, sequenced in a study of blood T cell repertoires in COVID-19. Some clones are missing from TCRdb's copy, which holds only in-frame ones; the method was immunoSEQ multiplex PCR. The sample holds about 120,000 clones, over 60% seen once. Specimen: peripheral blood. Receptor source: a woman older than 75 with acute or convalescent COVID-19.

This chain joins TRBV6-6 and TRBJ1-2; no clear D gene. Trimming removed 4 bases at V and 2 bases at J, with 11 bases between. The CDR3 is made up of 14 amino acids. Looked up from germline, CDR1 is MNHNY and CDR2 is SVGAGI (reference sequence). For the CDR3, the DNA is TGTGCCAGCAGTTTACCCCGGGAGAACTATGGCTACACCTTC. Protein: CASSLPRENYGYTF.

V and J are TRBV28 and TRBJ2-7; TRBD1 matches 9 bases. The germline V gene encodes CDR1 MDHEN and CDR2 SYDVKM. This CDR3 is 15 amino acids long. With V trimmed by 5 bases and J by 2 bases, 7 bases remained unmatched. DNA of the CDR3: TGTGCCAGCAGTACACCGGGACAGGGACCCTACGAGCAGTACTTC. Amino acids: CASSTPGQGPYEQYF.

This sequence joins TRBV4-3 and TRBJ2-3; 11 nucleotides align to TRBD2. J lost 3 bases, V lost 0 bases, and 17 bases had no gene match. The CDR3 consists of 21 residues. Looked up from germline, CDR1 is LGHNA and CDR2 is YSLEER. The CDR3 coding sequence is TGCGCCAGCAGCCAAGATTCAGGTAGCGGGAGGGTTGGAGCAGGAACAGATACGCAGTATTTT. This sequence encodes CASSQDSGSGRVGAGTDTQYF.

The gene calls are TRBV11-2 and TRBJ1-1; TRBD1 is a possible D gene (5 bases). Germline V gene data show CDR1 as SGHAT and CDR2 as FQNNGV. The CDR3 runs to 14 residues. Trimming shortened V by 3 bases and J by 1 base, and 9 bases separated the two germline ends. Here the CDR3 DNA reads TGTGCCAGCAGCTTGCAGGGAGGGAACACTGAAGCTTTCTTT. Translating it yields CASSLQGGNTEAFF.

The chain carries TRBV4-1 and TRBJ1-5, with TRBD1 matching over 8 bases. Trimming cost V 1 base and J 5 bases; bases outside gene matches: 10. The CDR3 contains 17 residues. CDR1 is MGHRA, CDR2 YSYEKL, per germline. CDR3: CASSQVGTGGLDQPQHF. In DNA form, the CDR3 reads TGCGCCAGCAGCCAAGTCGGAACAGGGGGGTTGGATCAGCCCCAGCATTTT.

CDR3 sequence reads: CASSESNRGSDTQYF. CDR3 coding DNA: TGCGCCAGCAGTGAGTCGAACAGGGGATCAGATACGCAGTATTTT. V and J are TRBV10-2 and TRBJ2-3, with 7 bases matching TRBD1. Germline V gene sequence: CDR1 WSHSY, CDR2 SAAADI. CDR3 length: 15 amino acids. Unmatched junction bases numbered 4, after V lost 0 bases and J lost 4 bases.

CDR3 loop: CASSARGGNTEAFF. CDR3 coding DNA: TGTGCCAGTAGTGCCCGGGGGGGCAACACTGAAGCTTTCTTT. V gene TRBV19 combines with J gene TRBJ1-1; D is possibly TRBD1 (6 bases). The CDR3 length is 14 residues. V lost 5 bases, J lost 2 bases, and 12 bases lay in between. CDR1 LNHDA and CDR2 SQIVND come from the germline V gene (reference sequence).

CDR3 DNA sequence: TGTGCCAGCAGTTACTCGGGTAGAGGAATGAACACTGAAGCTTTCTTT. Its protein product is CASSYSGRGMNTEAFF. This chain uses TRBV6-2 or TRBV6-3 with TRBJ1-1, with D uncertain. This CDR3 region has 16 residues. V was clipped by 0 bases and J by 0 bases, with 11 bases between them. Germline V gene sequence: CDR1 MNHEY, CDR2 SVGEGT.

This chain joins TRBV19 and TRBJ2-1, with a tentative D call TRBD2 (5 bases). Trimming removed 0 bases from V and 3 bases from J, with 12 bases in between. The CDR3 length is 16 residues. Germline CDR1 reads LNHDA; CDR2 reads SQIVND (reference sequence). CDR3 amino acids: CASSIDGVGGYNEQFF. DNA for the CDR3: TGTGCCAGTAGTATAGACGGGGTAGGAGGCTACAATGAGCAGTTCTTC.

The V and J genes are TRBV5-6 and TRBJ2-2; TRBD1 aligns across 9 bases. The germline V gene encodes CDR1 SGHDT and CDR2 YYEEEE. Trimming at V came to 4 bases and at J to 5 bases, leaving 6 bases not matched to a gene. The CDR3 is made up of 15 amino acids. The CDR3 here is CASSTPGQGTGELFF. The CDR3, as DNA: TGTGCCAGCAGCACACCGGGACAGGGAACCGGGGAGCTGTTTTTT.

The chain recombines TRBV3-1 (or the pseudogene TRBV3-2) with TRBJ2-7; D possibly corresponds to TRBD1 (5 bases). In germline, CDR1 is LGHDT, CDR2 YNNKEL (reference sequence). V lost 4 bases to trimming and J lost 6 bases, with 13 bases between them. CDR3 length: 13 amino acids. The CDR3 DNA is TGTGCCAGCAGCCGCCTCGATACAGGCGAGCAGTACTTC. Translating it yields CASSRLDTGEQYF.

The chain links TRBV5-1 to TRBJ1-6; D possibly corresponds to TRBD1 (5 bases). Trimming took off 0 bases at V and 9 bases at J, with 7 bases between the two ends. Germline CDR1 is SGHRS and CDR2 is YFSETQ. There are 13 residues in the CDR3. The CDR3 DNA is TGCGCCAGCAGCTTGGATAGGGGTTCACCCCTCCACTTT. Protein product: CASSLDRGSPLHF.

J is TRBJ1-4 and V is TRBV5-4; D is uncertain. CDR1 is SGHNT, CDR2 YYREEE, per germline (reference sequence). Trimming took off 1 base at V and 8 bases at J, with 6 bases between the two ends. CDR3 size: 12 residues. This CDR3 is CASSLREEKLFF. The CDR3 bases are TGTGCCAGCAGCTTGCGTGAGGAAAAACTGTTTTTT. Full variable domain (missing parts from reference TRBV5-4 and TRBJ1-4): ETGVTQSPTHLIKTRGQQVTLRCSSQSGHNTVSWYQQALGQGPQFIFQYYREEENGRGNFPPRFSGLQFPNYSSELNVNALELDDSALYLCASSLREEKLFFGSGTQLSVL.

V gene TRBV13 combines with J gene TRBJ2-5; 7 bases align to TRBD2. CDR3 length equals 16 residues. The V gene end was trimmed by 3 bases and the J gene end by 0 bases; junction bases not matched to a gene: 7. The germline V gene encodes CDR1 PRHDT and CDR2 FYEKMQ (reference sequence). The CDR3 protein is CASSFRLAAYQETQYF. For the CDR3, the DNA is TGTGCCAGCAGCTTTCGGCTAGCGGCGTACCAAGAGACCCAGTACTTC.

The chain joins TRBV7-8 to TRBJ2-7, with D maybe TRBD1 (6 bases). Deletions cut 4 bases from V and 2 bases from J, with 21 bases between. This CDR3 has 17 residues. CDR1 SGHVS and CDR2 FQNEAQ come from the germline V gene. The CDR3 nucleotides are TGTGCCAGCAGCTCCTCTTCGGACATCACAGGGCCCTACGAGCAGTACTTC. Translated, it gives CASSSSSDITGPYEQYF. Supplemented by reference TRBV7-8 and TRBJ2-7, the full variable domain reads GAGVSQSPRYKVAKRGQDVALRCDPISGHVSLFWYQQALGQGPEFLTYFQNEAQLDKSGLPSDRFFAERPEGSVSTLKIQRTQQEDSAVYLCASSSSSDITGPYEQYFGPGTRLTVT.

The chain links TRBV6-2 or TRBV6-3 to TRBJ1-2; 7 positions agree with TRBD1. V lost 5 bases, J lost 9 bases, and 12 bases stayed unmatched. This CDR3 is 14 amino acids long. Germline V gene lookup returns CDR1 MNHEY and CDR2 SVGEGT. CDR3 nucleotides: TGTGCCAGCAGTGCTGGACAGGTCGGGTCGCGCTACACCTTC. Residues: CASSAGQVGSRYTF.

The gene calls are TRBV12-5 and TRBJ2-3; 12 bases line up with TRBD1. CDR1 LGHNT and CDR2 FRNRAP come from the germline V gene. There are 17 residues in the CDR3. After removal of 6 bases from V and 1 base from J, the junction contained 8 bases not matched to a gene. The DNA for the CDR3 is TGTGCTAGTGGCGCCGGGACAGGGGGCTTCGGCACAGATACGCAGTATTTT. The encoded protein is CASGAGTGGFGTDTQYF.

The rearrangement joins TRBV6-1 to TRBJ1-5; 7 positions match TRBD1. The J segment lost 7 bases and the V segment lost 3 bases, leaving 6 bases of the junction unmatched. The CDR3 sequence is 14 residues long. From germline, CDR1 is MNHNS and CDR2 SASEGT. CDR3 sequence: CASSEGQTPQPQHF. Here the CDR3 DNA reads TGTGCCAGCAGTGAGGGACAGACTCCCCAGCCCCAGCATTTT.

This sequence joins TRBV30 and TRBJ2-7; D not certain. Germline V gene data show CDR1 as GTSNPN and CDR2 as SVGIG (reference sequence). The CDR3 has 12 amino acids. Between the trimmed V and J ends, which lost 3 bases and 6 bases, there was a span of 12 bases. This chain's CDR3 is CAWSAPGPEQYF. The CDR3 DNA reads TGTGCCTGGAGCGCCCCAGGCCCCGAGCAGTACTTC.

The chain joins TRBV20-1 to TRBJ1-1; no firm D call. Germline V CDR1 and CDR2: DFQATT, SNEGSKA (reference sequence). The CDR3 spans 16 residues. V was cut by 3 bases and J by 0 bases, with 17 bases left in between. CDR3 in amino acids: CSASSGGQFMNTEAFF. In DNA form, the CDR3 reads TGCAGTGCTAGTAGCGGAGGGCAGTTCATGAACACTGAAGCTTTCTTT.

This rearrangement joins TRBV5-1 to TRBJ1-2; no reliable D call. The CDR3 runs 17 residues. The germline V gene encodes CDR1 SGHRS and CDR2 YFSETQ. V gave up 4 bases and J gave up 6 bases, with 25 bases separating them. The CDR3 coding sequence is TGCGCCAGCAGCGCGGGAATCCGGGGTCGGGCCTTAGATGGCTACACCTTC. Its translation: CASSAGIRGRALDGYTF.

V gene TRBV19 combines with J gene TRBJ1-1, with a weak D call TRBD1 (5 bases). V was cut by 6 bases and J by 2 bases, with 10 bases left in between. This CDR3 spans 13 amino acids. Looked up from germline, CDR1 is LNHDA and CDR2 is SQIVND (reference sequence). CDR3 amino acids: CASSPWGNTEAFF. CDR3 DNA: TGTGCCAGTAGCCCCTGGGGCAACACTGAAGCTTTCTTT.

This chain joins TRBV12-3 or TRBV12-4 and TRBJ1-2, with D possibly being TRBD1 (6 bases). V lost 4 bases and J lost 7, with 10 bases in between. The CDR3 is 12 amino acids. This CDR3 is CASSYRVSGYTF. The CDR3 nucleotides are TGTGCCAGCAGTTACAGGGTATCTGGCTACACCTTC.

This chain connects TRBV5-5 to TRBJ1-1; possibly TRBD1 for D (5 bases). The V end was cut by 3 bases, the J end by 4 bases, with 13 bases between. CDR3 length: 14 amino acids. The germline V gene encodes CDR1 SGHKS and CDR2 YYEKEE (reference sequence). The CDR3 DNA reads as TGTGCCAGCAGCTCACGGGACTTGACCACTGAAGCTTTCTTT. Its translation is CASSSRDLTTEAFF.